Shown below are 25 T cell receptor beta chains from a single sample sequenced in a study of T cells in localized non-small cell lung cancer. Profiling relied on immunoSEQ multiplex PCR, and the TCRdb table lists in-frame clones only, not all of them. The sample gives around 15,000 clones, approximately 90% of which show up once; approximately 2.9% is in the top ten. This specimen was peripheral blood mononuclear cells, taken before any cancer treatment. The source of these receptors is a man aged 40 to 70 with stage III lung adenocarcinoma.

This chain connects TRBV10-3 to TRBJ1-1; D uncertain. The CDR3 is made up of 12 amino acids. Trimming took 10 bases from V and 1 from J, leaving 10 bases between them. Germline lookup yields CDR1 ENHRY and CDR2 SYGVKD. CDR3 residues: CATVDGNTEAFF. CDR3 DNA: TGTGCCACCGTGGACGGGAACACTGAAGCTTTCTTT.

CDR3 coding DNA: TGTGCCAGCAGTCCACCCGGGATTTCCCTCAATCAGCCCCAGCATTTT. It is translated as CASSPPGISLNQPQHF. The rearrangement joins TRBV28 to TRBJ1-5; D is undetermined. The germline CDR1 and CDR2 sequences are MDHEN and SYDVKM. Trimming shortened V by 5 bases and J by 3 bases, and 17 bases separated the two germline ends. This CDR3 contains 16 residues. The whole variable domain, filled in from reference TRBV28 and TRBJ1-5, reads DVKVTQSSRYLVKRTGEKVFLECVQDMDHENMFWYRQDPGLGLRLIYFSYDVKMKEKGDIPEGYSVSREKKERFSLILESASTNQTSMYLCASSPPGISLNQPQHFGDGTRLSIL.

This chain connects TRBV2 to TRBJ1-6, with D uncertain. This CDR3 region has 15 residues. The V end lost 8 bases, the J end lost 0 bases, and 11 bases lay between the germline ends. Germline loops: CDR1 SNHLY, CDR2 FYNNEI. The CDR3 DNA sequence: TGTGCCAGCTCCGTGGGGAGCTCCTATAATTCACCCCTCCACTTT. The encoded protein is CASSVGSSYNSPLHF.

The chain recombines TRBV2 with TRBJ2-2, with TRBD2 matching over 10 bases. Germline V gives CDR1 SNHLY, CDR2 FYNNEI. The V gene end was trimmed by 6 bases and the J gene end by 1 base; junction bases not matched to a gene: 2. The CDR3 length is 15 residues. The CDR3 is CASREREGNTGELFF. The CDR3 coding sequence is TGTGCCAGCAGGGAGCGGGAGGGGAACACCGGGGAGCTGTTTTTT.

CDR3 amino acids: CASSTGQGANQPQHF. The CDR3 DNA reads TGTGCCAGTAGTACGGGACAGGGGGCGAATCAGCCCCAGCATTTT. The chain is built from TRBV19 and TRBJ1-5, with TRBD1 matching 12 bases. From germline, CDR1 is LNHDA and CDR2 SQIVND (reference sequence). The CDR3 runs to 15 residues. V was clipped by 4 bases and J by 4 bases; unmatched bases: 2.

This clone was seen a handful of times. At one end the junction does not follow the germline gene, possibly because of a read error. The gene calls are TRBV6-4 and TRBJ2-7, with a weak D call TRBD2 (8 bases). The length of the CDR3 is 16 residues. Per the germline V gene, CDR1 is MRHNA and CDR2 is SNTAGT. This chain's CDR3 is CASRGQTTSVKPVLPF. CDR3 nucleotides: TGTGCCAGCAGGGGACAGACGACTAGCGTAAAACCCGTTTTACCATTC.

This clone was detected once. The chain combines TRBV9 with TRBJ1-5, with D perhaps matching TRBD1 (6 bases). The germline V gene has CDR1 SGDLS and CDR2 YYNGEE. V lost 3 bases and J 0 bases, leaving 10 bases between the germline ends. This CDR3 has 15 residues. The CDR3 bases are TGTGCCAGCAGCGGCCGGGACACTAGCAATCAGCCCCAGCATTTT. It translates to CASSGRDTSNQPQHF.

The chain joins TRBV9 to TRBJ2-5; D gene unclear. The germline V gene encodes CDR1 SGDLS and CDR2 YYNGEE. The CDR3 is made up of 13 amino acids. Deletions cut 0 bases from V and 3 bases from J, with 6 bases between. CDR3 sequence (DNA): TGTGCCAGCAGCGTAGGTGGGGAAGAGACCCAGTACTTC. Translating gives CASSVGGEETQYF.

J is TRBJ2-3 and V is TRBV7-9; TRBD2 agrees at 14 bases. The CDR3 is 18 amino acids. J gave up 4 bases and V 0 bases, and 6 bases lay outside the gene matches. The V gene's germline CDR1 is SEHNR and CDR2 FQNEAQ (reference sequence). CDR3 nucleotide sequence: TGTGCCAGCAGCTTAGCCCGACTAGCGGGAGGGCCCGCAGATACGCAGTATTTT. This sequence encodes CASSLARLAGGPADTQYF.

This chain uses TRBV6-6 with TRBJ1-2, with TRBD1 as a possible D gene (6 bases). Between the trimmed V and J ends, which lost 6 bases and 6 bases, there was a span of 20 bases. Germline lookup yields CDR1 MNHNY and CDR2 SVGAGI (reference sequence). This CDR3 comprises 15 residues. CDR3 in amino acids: CASSYSLVAGDGYTF. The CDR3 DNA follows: TGTGCCAGCAGCTATTCCCTCGTGGCAGGGGATGGCTACACCTTC.

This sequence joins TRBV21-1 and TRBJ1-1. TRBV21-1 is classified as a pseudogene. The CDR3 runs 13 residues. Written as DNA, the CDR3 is TGTGCCAGCAGCGTCCGGTGGGTCACTGAAGCTTTCTTT. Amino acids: CASSVRWVTEAFF.

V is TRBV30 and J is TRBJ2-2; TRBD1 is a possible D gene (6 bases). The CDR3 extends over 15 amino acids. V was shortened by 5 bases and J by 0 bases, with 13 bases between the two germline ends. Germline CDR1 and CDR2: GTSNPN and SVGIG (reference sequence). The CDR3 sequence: CAWSFKGANTGELFF. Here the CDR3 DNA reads TGTGCCTGGTCTTTCAAGGGGGCGAACACCGGGGAGCTGTTTTTT. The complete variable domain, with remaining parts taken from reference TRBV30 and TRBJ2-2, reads SQTIHQWPATLVQPVGSPLSLECTVEGTSNPNLYWYRQAAGRGLQLLFYSVGIGQISSEVPQNLSASRPQDRQFILSSKKLLLSDSGFYLCAWSFKGANTGELFFGEGSRLTVL.

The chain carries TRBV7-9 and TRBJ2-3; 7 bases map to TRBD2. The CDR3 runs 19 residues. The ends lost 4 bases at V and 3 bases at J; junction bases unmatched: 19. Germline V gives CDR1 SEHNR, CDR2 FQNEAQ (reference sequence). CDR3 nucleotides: TGTGCCAGCAGCTACGGTCGGGGCGGCGGGAGTATTAGTACAGATACGCAGTATTTT. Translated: CASSYGRGGGSISTDTQYF.

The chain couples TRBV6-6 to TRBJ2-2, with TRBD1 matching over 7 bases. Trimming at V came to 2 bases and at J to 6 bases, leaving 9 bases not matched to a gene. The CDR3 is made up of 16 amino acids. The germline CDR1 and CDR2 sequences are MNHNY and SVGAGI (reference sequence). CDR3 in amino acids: CASSYNQGVKPGELFF. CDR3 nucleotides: TGTGCCAGCAGTTACAATCAGGGGGTGAAGCCCGGGGAGCTGTTTTTT.

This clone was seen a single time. In DNA, the CDR3 is TGCAGCGTTCGCCCTGGTGGAACTGAAGCTTTCTTT. Protein: CSVRPGGTEAFF. This chain connects TRBV29-1 to TRBJ1-1, with no clear D. Between the trimmed V and J ends, which lost 5 bases and 5 bases, there was a span of 12 bases. From germline, CDR1 is SQVTM and CDR2 ANQGSEA. The length of the CDR3 is 12 residues.

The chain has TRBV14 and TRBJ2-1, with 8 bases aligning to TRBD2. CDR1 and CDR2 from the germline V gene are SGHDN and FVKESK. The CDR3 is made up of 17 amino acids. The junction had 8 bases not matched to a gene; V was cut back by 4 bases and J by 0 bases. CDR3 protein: CASSLPSGLSSYNEQFF. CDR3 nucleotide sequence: TGTGCCAGCAGCCTCCCTAGCGGGCTGAGCTCCTACAATGAGCAGTTCTTC.

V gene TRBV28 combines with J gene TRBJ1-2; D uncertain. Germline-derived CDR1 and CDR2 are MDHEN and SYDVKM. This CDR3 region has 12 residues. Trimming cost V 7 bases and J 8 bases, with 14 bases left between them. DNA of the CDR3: TGTGCCAGCACCCTTAGTGCGGGGGGCTACACCTTC. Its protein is CASTLSAGGYTF.

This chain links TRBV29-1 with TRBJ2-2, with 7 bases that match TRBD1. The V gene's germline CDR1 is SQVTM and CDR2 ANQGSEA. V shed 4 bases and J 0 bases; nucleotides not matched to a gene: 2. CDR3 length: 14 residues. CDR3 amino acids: CSVVRGPNTGELFF. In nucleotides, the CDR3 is TGCAGCGTTGTTAGGGGGCCGAACACCGGGGAGCTGTTTTTT.

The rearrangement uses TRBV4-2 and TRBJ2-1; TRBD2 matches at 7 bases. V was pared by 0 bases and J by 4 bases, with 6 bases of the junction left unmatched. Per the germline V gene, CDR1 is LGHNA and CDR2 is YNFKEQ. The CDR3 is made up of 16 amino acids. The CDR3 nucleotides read TGTGCCAGCAGCCAAGATAGGACTAGGGGTTACAATGAGCAGTTCTTC. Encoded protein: CASSQDRTRGYNEQFF.

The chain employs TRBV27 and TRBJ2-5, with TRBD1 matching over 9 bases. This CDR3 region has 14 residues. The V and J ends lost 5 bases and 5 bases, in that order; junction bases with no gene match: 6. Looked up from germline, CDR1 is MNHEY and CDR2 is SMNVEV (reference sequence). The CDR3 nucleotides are TGTGCCAGCAGTGCCACAGGGGGCTGGGAGACCCAGTACTTC. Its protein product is CASSATGGWETQYF.

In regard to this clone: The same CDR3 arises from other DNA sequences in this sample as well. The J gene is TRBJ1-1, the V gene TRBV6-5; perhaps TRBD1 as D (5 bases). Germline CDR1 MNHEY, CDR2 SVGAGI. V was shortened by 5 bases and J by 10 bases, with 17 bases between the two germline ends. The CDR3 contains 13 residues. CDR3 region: CASSTPRAGRAFF. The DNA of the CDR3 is TGTGCCAGCAGTACTCCCAGGGCGGGAAGAGCTTTCTTT.

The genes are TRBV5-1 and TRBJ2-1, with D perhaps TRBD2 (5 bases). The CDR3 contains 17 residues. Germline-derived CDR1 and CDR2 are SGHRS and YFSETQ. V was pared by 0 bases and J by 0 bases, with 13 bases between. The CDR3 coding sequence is TGCGCCAGCAGCTTGGCGGTAGCGCAAAGCTCCTACAATGAGCAGTTCTTC. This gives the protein CASSLAVAQSSYNEQFF.

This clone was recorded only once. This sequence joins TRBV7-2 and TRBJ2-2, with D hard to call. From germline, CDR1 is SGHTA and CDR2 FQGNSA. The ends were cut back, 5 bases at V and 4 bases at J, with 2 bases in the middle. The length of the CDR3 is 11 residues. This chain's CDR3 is CASSPTGELFF. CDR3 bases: TGTGCCAGCAGCCCCACCGGGGAGCTGTTTTTT.

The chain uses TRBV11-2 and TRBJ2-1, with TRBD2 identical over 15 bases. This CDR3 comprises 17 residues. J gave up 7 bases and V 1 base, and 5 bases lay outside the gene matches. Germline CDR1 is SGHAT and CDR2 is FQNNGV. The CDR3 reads CASSLVGLAGGGNEQFF. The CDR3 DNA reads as TGTGCCAGCAGCTTAGTGGGACTAGCGGGAGGTGGTAATGAGCAGTTCTTC.

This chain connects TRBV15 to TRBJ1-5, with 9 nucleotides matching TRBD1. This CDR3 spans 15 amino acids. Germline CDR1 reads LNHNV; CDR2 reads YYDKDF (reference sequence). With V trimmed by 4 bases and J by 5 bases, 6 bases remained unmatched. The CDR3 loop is CATSIGQGRYQPQHF. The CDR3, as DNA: TGTGCCACCAGCATAGGACAGGGGCGGTATCAGCCCCAGCATTTT.